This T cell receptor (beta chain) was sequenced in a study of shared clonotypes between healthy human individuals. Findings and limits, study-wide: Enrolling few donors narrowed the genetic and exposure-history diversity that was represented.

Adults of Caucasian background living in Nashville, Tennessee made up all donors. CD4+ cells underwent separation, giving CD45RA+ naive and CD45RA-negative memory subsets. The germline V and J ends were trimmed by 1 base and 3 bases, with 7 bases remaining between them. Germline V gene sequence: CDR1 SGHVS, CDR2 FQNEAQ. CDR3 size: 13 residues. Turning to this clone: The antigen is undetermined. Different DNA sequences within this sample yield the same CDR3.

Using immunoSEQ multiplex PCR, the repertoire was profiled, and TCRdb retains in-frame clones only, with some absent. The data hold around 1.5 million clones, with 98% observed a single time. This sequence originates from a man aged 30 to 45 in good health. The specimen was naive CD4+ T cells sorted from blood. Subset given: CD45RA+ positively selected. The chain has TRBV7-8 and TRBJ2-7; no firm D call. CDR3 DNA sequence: TGTGCCAGCAGCTTAGGCACGGGCTACGAGCAGTACTTC. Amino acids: CASSLGTGYEQYF.